This T cell receptor beta chain appears in the sequencing data of a study of control samples from healthy donors and cancer patients. Sequencing used immunoSEQ multiplex PCR; TCRdb keeps in-frame clones, though not all of them. The data show fewer than 40,000 clones, around 93% seen once. The CDR3 runs to 15 residues. The germline V gene encodes CDR1 MNHEY and CDR2 SVGAGI. The V end was cut by 6 bases, the J end by 2 bases, with 15 bases between. The sequenced sample consisted of PBMCs. The receptor comes from a man aged 35 to 55 with colorectal cancer. The V gene is TRBV6-5, the J gene TRBJ2-3; TRBD2 is a possible D gene (6 bases). The CDR3 protein is CASRLGGSPTDTQYF. The CDR3 DNA is TGTGCCAGCAGGCTTGGGGGGTCACCCACAGATACGCAGTATTTT.